The 9 T cell receptor beta chains below all came from one sample that was sequenced in a study of T cell responses to AZD1222 COVID-19 vaccine. Profiled with immunoSEQ multiplex PCR; TCRdb holds only in-frame clones, not every one. In the table there are more than 90,000 clones, roughly 86% of which are singletons. Sequencing was performed on peripheral blood, taken 28 days after the second AZD1222 dose. The receptors derive from an adult who received the AZD1222 COVID-19 vaccine.

This chain joins TRBV10-3 and TRBJ1-4; 8 bases agree with TRBD1. The CDR3 has 15 residues. With V trimmed by 7 bases and J by 5 bases, 9 bases remained unmatched. The germline V gene encodes CDR1 ENHRY and CDR2 SYGVKD. The CDR3 DNA reads as TGTGCCATCAAGGGAGCACAGGGGGGGAATGAAAAACTGTTTTTT. It encodes CAIKGAQGGNEKLFF.

V and J are TRBV29-1 and TRBJ2-7; TRBD1 might be the D (5 bases). The CDR3 is 13 residues long. The germline gives CDR1 SQVTM, CDR2 ANQGSEA. Trimming shortened V by 3 bases and J by 3 bases, and 12 bases separated the two germline ends. CDR3 coding DNA: TGCAGCGTTGAGACAGTAAACGGCTACGAGCAGTACTTC. This gives the protein CSVETVNGYEQYF.

J is TRBJ1-2 and V is TRBV6-5, with D uncertain. The CDR3 loop spans 14 amino acids. CDR1 and CDR2 (germline): MNHEY, SVGAGI. Trimming cost V 7 bases and J 2 bases, with 14 bases left between them. CDR3 coding DNA: TGTGCCAGCAACCCCGGAGGACCGAACTATGGCTACACCTTC. Its translation: CASNPGGPNYGYTF.

This chain joins TRBV27 and TRBJ1-6, with unresolved D. The CDR3 contains 14 residues. Looked up from germline, CDR1 is MNHEY and CDR2 is SMNVEV (reference sequence). With 9 bases removed from V and 5 bases from J, the gap between germline ends came to 14 bases. As DNA, the CDR3 is TGTGCCAGTTGGACCCCGGGCAATAATTCACCCCTCCACTTT. Protein: CASWTPGNNSPLHF.

The genes are TRBV25-1 and TRBJ1-1; D is perhaps TRBD1 (6 bases). The germline gives CDR1 MGHDK, CDR2 SYGVNS. Between the trimmed V and J ends, which lost 9 bases and 1 base, there was a span of 9 bases. This CDR3 has 12 residues. For the CDR3, the DNA is TGTGCCAGTATACAGGGGAACACTGAAGCTTTCTTT. Protein product: CASIQGNTEAFF.

The chain joins TRBV7-2 to TRBJ2-5, with TRBD2 matching over 9 bases. CDR3 length: 14 residues. Per germline, CDR1 SGHTA and CDR2 FQGNSA. With V trimmed by 4 bases and J by 3 bases, 3 bases remained unmatched. The CDR3 loop is CASSYSGGEETQYF. CDR3 DNA: TGTGCCAGCAGCTATAGCGGGGGTGAAGAGACCCAGTACTTC. Full variable domain (outside the CDR3, taken from reference TRBV7-2 and TRBJ2-5): GAGVSQSPSNKVTEKGKDVELRCDPISGHTALYWYRQSLGQGLEFLIYFQGNSAPDKSGLPSDRFSAERTGGSVSTLTIQRTQQEDSAVYLCASSYSGGEETQYFGPGTRLLVL.

The CDR3 nucleotides are TGCGCCAGCAGTTTAGACGGGACCTCTGGAAACACCATATATTTT. Translation gives CASSLDGTSGNTIYF. The chain uses TRBV5-1 and TRBJ1-3, with TRBD1 as a possible D gene (5 bases). Trimming took 5 bases from V and 0 from J, leaving 12 bases between them. Germline V gives CDR1 SGHRS, CDR2 YFSETQ. The CDR3 length is 15 residues.

This rearrangement joins TRBV14 to TRBJ1-6; D gene unclear. V lost 0 bases and J 4 bases, leaving 4 bases between the germline ends. This CDR3 contains 14 residues. CDR1 and CDR2 from the germline V gene are SGHDN and FVKESK. CDR3 nucleotide sequence: TGTGCCAGCAGCCAAGACGGGTATAATTCACCCCTCCACTTT. It specifies CASSQDGYNSPLHF.

J is TRBJ2-1 and V is TRBV5-8, with D perhaps TRBD2 (5 bases). This CDR3 is 15 amino acids long. In germline, CDR1 is SGHTS, CDR2 YDEGEE. Trimming cost V 0 bases and J 8 bases, with 15 bases left between them. The CDR3 here is CASSLGKDPRDEQFF. The CDR3 DNA reads as TGTGCCAGCAGCTTGGGCAAGGACCCGAGGGATGAGCAGTTCTTC.